These 26 T cell receptor beta chains came from one sample sequenced in a study of shared T cell receptors in the human thymus. Profiled with immunoSEQ multiplex PCR; TCRdb holds only in-frame clones, not every one. The sample includes about 660,000 clones, approximately 88% seen only once; the top ten take 0.0095% to 0.011%. This sample was shared with a second study, whose subject was human thymus T cells.

Sequenced material: thymocytes. The receptors stem from a boy younger than two with a congenital heart defect.

The rearrangement uses TRBV5-4 and TRBJ1-1; 7 bases are a match to TRBD1. The CDR3 loop spans 15 amino acids. Germline CDR1 and CDR2: SGHNT and YYREEE (reference sequence). Trimming at V came to 1 base and at J to 5 bases, leaving 8 bases not matched to a gene. The CDR3: CASSLTPGGGTEAFF. The DNA for the CDR3 is TGTGCCAGCAGCTTGACGCCAGGGGGTGGAACTGAAGCTTTCTTT.

The chain employs TRBV5-1 and TRBJ1-2; 8 bases align to TRBD1. Germline CDR1 reads SGHRS; CDR2 reads YFSETQ. V shed 3 bases and J 6 bases; nucleotides not matched to a gene: 4. The CDR3 consists of 13 residues. In DNA form, the CDR3 reads TGCGCCAGCAGCTCAGAGACAGGGGATGGCTACACCTTC. It encodes CASSSETGDGYTF.

The chain couples TRBV28 to TRBJ2-2, with 7 bases lining up with TRBD1. CDR3 size: 15 residues. V shed 6 bases and J 7 bases; nucleotides not matched to a gene: 11. Germline V gene data show CDR1 as MDHEN and CDR2 as SYDVKM. The CDR3 here is CASSQKRGHVGELFF. CDR3 sequence (DNA): TGTGCCAGCAGCCAAAAGAGGGGGCACGTCGGGGAGCTGTTTTTT.

The V gene is TRBV12-5, the J gene TRBJ1-5; no firm D call. V was clipped by 1 base and J by 4 bases, with 17 bases between them. In germline, CDR1 is LGHNT, CDR2 FRNRAP. This CDR3 comprises 17 residues. In nucleotides, the CDR3 is TGTGCTAGTGGTTTGGACCCAAAGGCAGGTTGGAATCAGCCCCAGCATTTT. Translation gives CASGLDPKAGWNQPQHF.

This chain joins TRBV6-1 and TRBJ1-1, with 10 bases that match TRBD1. J gave up 0 bases and V 4 bases, and 8 bases lay outside the gene matches. The CDR3 sequence is 17 residues long. The germline V gene has CDR1 MNHNS and CDR2 SASEGT. The CDR3 DNA reads as TGTGCCAGCAGTGTGCCGGGACAGGGGCCCGTGAACACTGAAGCTTTCTTT. Translation gives CASSVPGQGPVNTEAFF.

The J gene is TRBJ2-5, the V gene TRBV7-2, with 9 bases lining up with TRBD1. The CDR3 sequence is 14 residues long. From germline, CDR1 is SGHTA and CDR2 FQGNSA. After removal of 5 bases from V and 5 bases from J, the junction contained 6 bases not matched to a gene. Here the CDR3 DNA reads TGTGCCAGCAGCCTGGACAGGGGAAGGGAGACCCAGTACTTC. It yields the protein CASSLDRGRETQYF.

J is TRBJ2-5 and V is TRBV30; TRBD1 aligns across 11 bases. The CDR3 runs 15 residues. CDR1 GTSNPN and CDR2 SVGIG come from the germline V gene (reference sequence). Losses at the gene ends were 2 bases for V and 5 bases for J; bases not matched to a gene: 7. The CDR3 protein is CAWSPRTGGSETQYF. For the CDR3, the DNA is TGTGCCTGGAGTCCCCGGACAGGGGGCTCTGAGACCCAGTACTTC.

The V and J genes are TRBV27 and TRBJ2-5; 13 bases are a match to TRBD2. V was pared by 5 bases and J by 3 bases, with 6 bases of the junction left unmatched. The CDR3 contains 16 residues. Germline-derived CDR1 and CDR2 are MNHEY and SMNVEV (reference sequence). The CDR3 loop reads CASSRTSGRWEETQYF. The DNA for the CDR3 is TGTGCCAGCAGTCGGACTAGCGGGAGATGGGAAGAGACCCAGTACTTC.

The chain has TRBV4-3 and TRBJ2-1, with TRBD2 matching 9 bases. With 0 bases clipped from V and 7 bases from J, the junction kept 19 bases outside the gene matches. This CDR3 is built from 20 residues. Germline CDR1 reads LGHNA; CDR2 reads YSLEER. This chain's CDR3 is CASSQEMLAGGRSGRNEQFF. As DNA, the CDR3 is TGCGCCAGCAGCCAAGAAATGTTGGCGGGAGGGCGTTCTGGACGGAATGAGCAGTTCTTC.

The chain employs TRBV18 and TRBJ1-1, with D tentatively TRBD1 (6 bases). This CDR3 spans 17 amino acids. The germline gives CDR1 KGHSH, CDR2 LQKENI. V lost 0 bases to trimming and J lost 4 bases, with 18 bases between them. DNA of the CDR3: TGTGCCAGCTCACCACCCGGCGCCAGGGGAAAGGGCACTGAAGCTTTCTTT. It is translated as CASSPPGARGKGTEAFF.

The chain has TRBV21-1 and TRBJ1-1; TRBD1 is the table's D call, not checked against the DNA. TRBV21-1 is a known pseudogene. The CDR3 length is 15 residues. Here the CDR3 DNA reads TGTGCCAGCAGCTCACCTCAGGTGGTAAAGACTGAAGCTTTCTTT. Its translation: CASSSPQVVKTEAFF.

This chain joins TRBV19 and TRBJ1-1, with D perhaps TRBD1 (6 bases). From germline, CDR1 is LNHDA and CDR2 SQIVND (reference sequence). CDR3 length: 14 residues. V lost 2 bases and J lost 5, with 12 bases in between. CDR3 sequence: CASSIQGRETEAFF. The CDR3 region has the DNA TGTGCCAGTAGTATACAGGGGCGAGAAACTGAAGCTTTCTTT.

V gene TRBV18 combines with J gene TRBJ2-7; maybe TRBD1 (6 bases). Germline assignment: CDR1 KGHSH and CDR2 LQKENI. The CDR3 length is 15 residues. V was cut by 4 bases and J by 2 bases, with 15 bases left in between. CDR3 sequence (DNA): TGTGCCAGCTCACATAAGGACAGAGTTACCTACGAGCAGTACTTC. This translates into CASSHKDRVTYEQYF.

In nucleotides, the CDR3 is TGTGCCAGCAGCCAAAAGGAGCCTGGTACAGATACGCAGTATTTT. It codes for CASSQKEPGTDTQYF. This sequence joins TRBV28 and TRBJ2-3, with D uncertain. The V end was cut by 6 bases, the J end by 3 bases, with 16 bases between. Germline CDR1 MDHEN, CDR2 SYDVKM. The CDR3 has 15 amino acids.

This clone was picked up one time. The genes are TRBV10-3 and TRBJ2-1, with D possibly being TRBD2 (5 bases). V was cut by 4 bases and J by 1 base, with 11 bases left in between. Germline V gives CDR1 ENHRY, CDR2 SYGVKD. The CDR3 runs 15 residues. The CDR3 is CAISATGRSYNEQFF. Here the CDR3 DNA reads TGTGCCATCAGTGCTACGGGGAGATCCTACAATGAGCAGTTCTTC.

The chain carries TRBV19 and TRBJ2-1; the match to TRBD1 covers 7 bases. The CDR3 consists of 14 residues. V was clipped by 6 bases and J by 8 bases; unmatched bases: 10. The germline gives CDR1 LNHDA, CDR2 SQIVND (reference sequence). DNA for the CDR3: TGTGCCAGTAGCCTGGACAGGTTAGGGGATGAGCAGTTCTTC. Translated: CASSLDRLGDEQFF.

The CDR3 nucleotides read TGTGCCAGCACCCTCGGGGATCTCACAGATACGCAGTATTTT. It yields the protein CASTLGDLTDTQYF. The chain is built from TRBV28 and TRBJ2-3; a weak D match, TRBD2 (5 bases). The CDR3 is 14 amino acids. The germline CDR1 and CDR2 sequences are MDHEN and SYDVKM. Deletions cut 7 bases from V and 2 bases from J, with 13 bases between.

The chain couples TRBV28 to TRBJ2-7; TRBD2 matches at 13 bases. This CDR3 region has 18 residues. Germline CDR1 is MDHEN and CDR2 is SYDVKM. The V and J ends lost 5 bases and 6 bases, in that order; junction bases with no gene match: 16. The CDR3 sequence: CASSAPGGLAGTGSEQYF. The CDR3 nucleotides read TGTGCCAGCAGTGCCCCCGGGGGACTAGCGGGAACCGGATCCGAGCAGTACTTC.

The chain uses TRBV7-2 and TRBJ2-3; 7 bases fit TRBD2. The CDR3 runs 19 residues. The germline V gene encodes CDR1 SGHTA and CDR2 FQGNSA. Trimming removed 2 bases from V and 2 bases from J; junction bases left unmatched: 16. The CDR3 sequence: CASSLTRRTYGRPTDTQYF. The CDR3 coding sequence is TGTGCCAGCAGCTTAACGCGCCGCACGTACGGGAGGCCCACAGATACGCAGTATTTT.

The chain has TRBV27 and TRBJ1-1; 8 bases align to TRBD1. This CDR3 has 14 amino acids. Germline V lookup: CDR1 MNHEY, CDR2 SMNVEV (reference sequence). V lost 2 bases, J lost 6 bases, and 5 bases stayed unmatched. CDR3 coding DNA: TGTGCCAGCAGTTTACAACAGGGGGGAGCTGAAGCTTTCTTT. Translation: CASSLQQGGAEAFF.

The CDR3 DNA is TGTGCCAGCAGCGTAGGCCTAGCGGGAACAACCACTAGCACAGATACGCAGTATTTT. This gives the protein CASSVGLAGTTTSTDTQYF. The V and J genes are TRBV9 and TRBJ2-3; 9 bases align to TRBD2. CDR1 is SGDLS and CDR2 is YYNGEE in the germline V gene. The junction had 11 bases not matched to a gene; V was cut back by 0 bases and J by 0 bases. The CDR3 is made up of 19 amino acids. Based on the CDR3 plus reference TRBV9 and TRBJ2-3, the full variable domain is DSGVTQTPKHLITATGQRVTLRCSPRSGDLSVYWYQQSLDQGLQFLIQYYNGEERAKGNILERFSAQQFPDLHSELNLSSLELGDSALYFCASSVGLAGTTTSTDTQYFGPGTRLTVL.

The chain recombines TRBV7-2 with TRBJ2-7; the match to TRBD2 covers 9 bases. Germline-derived CDR1 and CDR2 are SGHTA and FQGNSA. The CDR3 covers 17 residues. The ends lost 5 bases at V and 0 bases at J; junction bases unmatched: 11. This CDR3 reads CASSDPPSGKHSYEQYF. CDR3 nucleotides: TGTGCCAGCAGCGACCCTCCTAGCGGGAAACACTCCTACGAGCAGTACTTC. The full variable domain, rest sourced from reference TRBV7-2 and TRBJ2-7, is GAGVSQSPSNKVTEKGKDVELRCDPISGHTALYWYRQSLGQGLEFLIYFQGNSAPDKSGLPSDRFSAERTGGSVSTLTIQRTQQEDSAVYLCASSDPPSGKHSYEQYFGPGTRLTVT.

This chain links TRBV5-1 with TRBJ2-3; D remains unclear. Germline V gives CDR1 SGHRS, CDR2 YFSETQ. This CDR3 is built from 14 residues. The V and J ends lost 0 bases and 4 bases respectively, with 9 bases between them. The DNA for the CDR3 is TGCGCCAGCAGCTTGGTGAGACGGGCAGATACGCAGTATTTT. Translation: CASSLVRRADTQYF.

In this sample, this clone turned up a few times. V usage is TRBV5-6 and J usage is TRBJ2-7; no firm D call. V was trimmed by 1 base and J by 2 bases, leaving 10 bases between them. The CDR3 spans 14 residues. Per germline, CDR1 SGHDT and CDR2 YYEEEE. The CDR3 loop is CASSLSEATYEQYF. DNA of the CDR3: TGTGCCAGCAGCTTGAGTGAGGCAACCTACGAGCAGTACTTC.

This clone was picked up one time. This chain links TRBV9 with TRBJ2-5, with a weak D call TRBD2 (6 bases). Trimming cost V 9 bases and J 2 bases, with 20 bases left between them. Looked up from germline, CDR1 is SGDLS and CDR2 is YYNGEE. The CDR3 has 15 residues. This CDR3 is CANTPIAETQETQYF. The CDR3 nucleotides read TGTGCCAATACCCCAATAGCGGAGACGCAAGAGACCCAGTACTTC.

The chain couples TRBV9 to TRBJ2-7, with TRBD2 matching over 7 bases. The CDR3 is 16 amino acids. The V gene's germline CDR1 is SGDLS and CDR2 YYNGEE. Trimming at V came to 5 bases and at J to 0 bases, leaving 11 bases not matched to a gene. The CDR3 coding sequence is TGTGCCAGCAGTCAGGGAACGACTAGCTCCTCCTACGAGCAGTACTTC. Translated, it gives CASSQGTTSSSYEQYF.